This entry concerns a single T cell receptor (beta chain). Its specific antigen is unknown. The record has no base qualities; no much larger clone is one base away. These data originate in a study of cytomegalovirus exposure and HLA in healthy donors (dated by TCRdb to 2015 to 2018). About the investigation overall: According to a later analysis, one platform produced both the roughly 110 validation repertoires and the roughly 640 repertoires of the first cohort. A separate validation cohort of roughly 110 different subjects was used in addition to the 666-subject first cohort. The study aimed to test whether signatures of past pathogen exposure could be identified by cataloging public T cell receptors. To predict cytomegalovirus infection status, the study combined high-throughput TCR immunosequencing, statistical association of individual TCRs with disease status, and machine learning. What the research found in general, with its limitations: Of the cluster scores, roughly 95% were above 0 in a later analysis, which found that TCRs clustered in the first cohort also tended to co-occur in the 90 to 150 validation repertoires. In vitro tests confirmed that a few of the cytomegalovirus-associated TCR beta chains recognize cytomegalovirus antigens. In the study, around 150 TCR beta chains were listed as associated with cytomegalovirus. Most TCR sequences were seen in very few donors, while some public TCRs were found in many individuals. The classifier was reported to diagnose cytomegalovirus status with high specificity and sensitivity in both the original and validation cohorts. A later analysis lacked HLA typing for the validation cohort, so it scored co-occurrence in that cohort across all 120 or so repertoires. The authors suggested that the approach could potentially be generalized to other disease states and immunological phenotypes.

Donors formed part of the validation cohort, which comprised about 120 subjects and was distinct from the first cohort of over 500 subjects. V has 6 bases trimmed and J has 4 bases trimmed; junction bases matching no gene number 8. The CDR3 numbers 15 residues from cysteine through phenylalanine. The retained sequence is limited to the CDR3, 45 bases, with the frame set at the first base. As encoded in the germline V gene, CDR1 is SGHTA while CDR2 is FQGTGA. The method behind the library was the immunoSEQ multiplex PCR assay. Regarding the original processing steps: A statistical classification framework was built for diagnosing cytomegalovirus status from the catalog of TCR beta chain sequences. Not all clones reach the TCRdb copy of this immuneACCESS table, which keeps in-frame sequences only. Checked studies attribute under half of the gap to unresolved V genes and leave the rest unexplained. Clone size and the V and J calls come from that table; the DNA yielded D and trimming. The sample table shows around 150,000 clones, and approximately 80% are seen once. The ten largest make up 25% to 30% of the sample.

The sequenced sample consisted of PBMCs. This receptor was identified in a young man in good health and CMV-seropositive. This sequence uses TRBV7-3 and TRBJ2-3, with 9 bases aligning to TRBD1. The CDR3 reads CASSPTGGAADTQYF. The nucleotide sequence reads TGTGCCAGCAGTCCCACAGGGGGCGCGGCAGATACGCAGTATTTT.